The 14 T cell receptor beta chains presented below share a single source sample, sequenced in a study of T cells after yellow fever vaccination (dated by TCRdb to 2018 to 2020). Library prep was done by 5' RACE. The sequencing machine was an Illumina NovaSeq 6000. Starting from the raw public reads, TCRdb applied fastp trimming at Q25, assembled clones with MiXCR and retained in-frame beta chains. Identical CDR3 protein sequences are pooled into one entry, listed with their most common genes and DNA. The sample table lists hundreds of thousands of distinct CDR3 sequences, roughly 4.8% of them with a count of one. The ten largest clones represent approximately 3.5% of the sample. This sample's treatment or condition label indicates: live attenuated yellow fever vaccine strain. Source: CD4+ T cells sorted from PBMCs, taken on the day of the yellow fever booster vaccination. These receptors came from a man aged 18 to 35 who received the YFV17D yellow fever vaccine.

In this sample, this clonotype turned up many times. The chain recombines TRBV11-2 with TRBJ2-3; D is perhaps TRBD1 or TRBD2 (5 bases each). V was cut by 8 bases and J by 3 bases, with 15 bases left in between. The CDR3 is 14 residues long. Germline V gives CDR1 SGHAT, CDR2 FQNNGV. DNA of the CDR3: TGTGCCAGCCGTATCGTTTGGGGGACAGATACGCAGTATTTT. Translated: CASRIVWGTDTQYF.

This clonotype was seen many times. The chain recombines TRBV5-1 with TRBJ2-3, with 9 bases matching TRBD2. The ends lost 4 bases at V and 2 bases at J; junction bases unmatched: 8. Germline loops: CDR1 SGHRS, CDR2 YFSETQ. This CDR3 contains 16 residues. The CDR3 sequence is CASSPDLAGITDTQYF. The CDR3 region has the DNA TGCGCCAGCAGCCCCGACCTAGCGGGGATCACAGATACGCAGTATTTT.

This clonotype has at least ten counts. This sequence joins TRBV12-3 or TRBV12-4 and TRBJ1-2; D is unresolved. This CDR3 region has 15 residues. Trimming left V 5 bases short and J 2 bases short, with 15 bases between. The CDR3 DNA reads TGTGCCAGCAGTCCCCTCGACCCCGGGAACTATGGCTACACCTTC. It codes for CASSPLDPGNYGYTF.

This clonotype was picked up many times. The chain combines TRBV11-2 with TRBJ2-5; weak D call: TRBD1 (6 bases). This CDR3 has 13 residues. The V and J ends lost 6 bases and 3 bases respectively, with 11 bases between them. The germline CDR1 and CDR2 sequences are SGHAT and FQNNGV. The CDR3 coding sequence is TGTGCCAGCAGTTTCTCAGGGGAAGAGACCCAGTACTTC. Its protein product is CASSFSGEETQYF.

This clonotype came up many times. The CDR3 bases are TGTGCCAGCAGCTTCCAGGCGGAGGCCACCATATATTTT. Translation: CASSFQAEATIYF. The chain uses TRBV5-4 and TRBJ1-3; D call uncertain. The V gene lost 2 bases and the J gene lost 9 bases, with 12 bases spanning the gap. CDR3 length: 13 residues. Per the germline V gene, CDR1 is SGHNT and CDR2 is YYREEE (reference sequence).

J is TRBJ1-4 and V is TRBV30; D gene ambiguous. This CDR3 is built from 13 residues. Germline CDR1 GTSNPN, CDR2 SVGIG (reference sequence). V was shortened by 4 bases and J by 6 bases, with 12 bases between the two germline ends. CDR3: CAWMGPKDEKLFF. Here the CDR3 DNA reads TGTGCCTGGATGGGCCCTAAAGATGAAAAACTGTTTTTT.

This clonotype was seen many times. This sequence joins TRBV7-3 and TRBJ2-6, with 9 positions matching TRBD1. The length of the CDR3 is 16 residues. Looked up from germline, CDR1 is SGHTA and CDR2 is FQGTGA. The trim removed 3 bases at V and 1 base at J, leaving 1 base unmatched. CDR3: CASSFDRGSGANVLTF. The CDR3 coding sequence is TGTGCCAGCAGCTTCGACAGGGGGTCTGGGGCCAACGTCCTGACTTTC.

This clonotype was seen more than once but under ten times. V is TRBV27 and J is TRBJ1-2, with 7 nucleotides matching TRBD1. J was trimmed by 0 bases and V by 2 bases; bases with no gene match: 6. This CDR3 has 16 amino acids. Germline V gives CDR1 MNHEY, CDR2 SMNVEV (reference sequence). The CDR3 bases are TGTGCCAGCAGTTTAACGACAGGGACCTCTAACTATGGCTACACCTTC. This codes for CASSLTTGTSNYGYTF.

This clonotype was seen a few times. The chain uses TRBV7-2 and TRBJ2-7, with D possibly matching TRBD2 (6 bases). Germline loops: CDR1 SGHTA, CDR2 FQGNSA. This CDR3 has 13 amino acids. The CDR3 nucleotides read TGTGCCAGCAGCTCCGGTGGAGGGTACGGGCAGTACGTC. The encoded protein is CASSSGGGYGQYV.

In this sample, this clonotype turned up many times. The chain is built from TRBV12-3 or TRBV12-4 and TRBJ1-4, with a possible D match to TRBD1 (5 bases). V lost 3 bases and J lost 6, with 14 bases in between. This CDR3 has 15 amino acids. The CDR3 loop reads CASSFGVSGDEKLFF. CDR3 nucleotides: TGTGCCAGCAGTTTCGGTGTATCGGGGGATGAAAAACTGTTTTTT.

CDR3 protein: CASSRPTGVSTDTQYF. The CDR3 region has the DNA TGTGCCAGCAGCCGACCGACAGGGGTTAGCACAGATACGCAGTATTTT. The chain combines TRBV7-9 with TRBJ2-3, with TRBD1 identical over 8 bases. This CDR3 contains 16 residues. V was pared by 5 bases and J by 0 bases, with 7 bases of the junction left unmatched. Germline V gives CDR1 SEHNR, CDR2 FQNEAQ (reference sequence). The full variable domain, with the rest looked up from reference TRBV7-9 and TRBJ2-3, is DTGVSQNPRHKITKRGQNVTFRCDPISEHNRLYWYRQTLGQGPEFLTYFQNEAQLEKSRLLSDRFSAERPKGSFSTLEIQRTEQGDSAMYLCASSRPTGVSTDTQYFGPGTRLTVL.

This clonotype was detected ten times or more. This chain links TRBV7-2 with TRBJ2-1; 14 bases agree with TRBD2. The germline CDR1 and CDR2 sequences are SGHTA and FQGNSA. Germline trimming cut 1 base from V and 9 bases from J; bases unmatched to any gene: 5. CDR3 length: 16 amino acids. CDR3 nucleotide sequence: TGTGCCAGCAGCTTAGATGGACTAGCGGGGGGCAGTGAGCAGTTCTTC. Protein: CASSLDGLAGGSEQFF.

This clonotype has a count of ten or more. The chain is built from TRBV7-9 and TRBJ2-2; no reliable D call. The CDR3 spans 15 residues. CDR1 is SEHNR, CDR2 FQNEAQ, per germline (reference sequence). V lost 7 bases, J lost 4 bases, and 16 bases lay in between. The CDR3 bases are TGTGCCAGCATGACACCTAACAGACCCACCGGGGAGCTGTTTTTT. Encoded protein: CASMTPNRPTGELFF.

This rearrangement joins TRBV20-1 to TRBJ2-3; 11 bases match TRBD2. The CDR3 covers 17 residues. Germline CDR1 reads DFQATT; CDR2 reads SNEGSKA (reference sequence). With 1 base clipped from V and 3 bases from J, the junction kept 9 bases outside the gene matches. Written as DNA, the CDR3 is TGCAGTGCTAGAGTGGTAGCGGGGGGGCCTATTACAGATACGCAGTATTTT. Translating gives CSARVVAGGPITDTQYF.